Each of the 17 T cell receptor beta chains below was sequenced from the same sample in a study of cytomegalovirus exposure and HLA in healthy donors. Here immunoSEQ multiplex PCR was the method, and the copy in TCRdb shows in-frame clones only, minus some. The repertoire holds about 95,000 clones, with 85% as singletons. Sequenced material: PBMCs. The source of these receptors is a man between 18 and 29 years old in good health and CMV-seropositive.

This chain uses TRBV18 with TRBJ2-1; 10 bases map to TRBD1. This CDR3 is 14 amino acids long. CDR1 and CDR2 from the germline V gene are KGHSH and LQKENI. V was pared by 3 bases and J by 9 bases, with 5 bases of the junction left unmatched. The CDR3 is CASSPGTGDREQFF. CDR3 in DNA: TGTGCCAGCTCACCGGGGACAGGGGATCGTGAGCAGTTCTTC.

The chain employs TRBV6-1 and TRBJ1-5; D is perhaps TRBD1 (5 bases). V lost 2 bases and J lost 3, with 14 bases in between. This CDR3 has 16 amino acids. Germline V gene lookup returns CDR1 MNHNS and CDR2 SASEGT. DNA of the CDR3: TGTGCCAGCAGTGAACATCGGCCGGGGGACAATCAGCCCCAGCATTTT. Translating it yields CASSEHRPGDNQPQHF.

The rearrangement links TRBV2 to TRBJ2-1; 9 bases are a match to TRBD2. The germline V gene encodes CDR1 SNHLY and CDR2 FYNNEI. Trimming removed 6 bases from V and 2 bases from J; junction bases left unmatched: 5. The CDR3 spans 15 residues. The CDR3 loop is CASRGVAGAYNEQFF. DNA for the CDR3: TGTGCCAGCAGGGGGGTAGCGGGGGCCTACAATGAGCAGTTCTTC. Based on the CDR3 plus reference TRBV2 and TRBJ2-1, the full variable domain is EPEVTQTPSHQVTQMGQEVILRCVPISNHLYFYWYRQILGQKVEFLVSFYNNEISEKSEIFDDQFSVERPDGSNFTLKIRSTKLEDSAMYFCASRGVAGAYNEQFFGPGTRLTVL.

This chain connects TRBV9 to TRBJ1-2, with D maybe TRBD1 (6 bases). CDR1 is SGDLS and CDR2 is YYNGEE in the germline V gene. This CDR3 spans 15 amino acids. V shed 0 bases and J shed 2 bases, with 11 bases lying between them. This CDR3 is CASSVEVQGNYGYTF. CDR3 DNA sequence: TGTGCCAGCAGCGTAGAGGTCCAGGGGAACTATGGCTACACCTTC.

V gene TRBV6-5 combines with J gene TRBJ2-7, with TRBD1 matching 7 bases. J lost 2 bases, V lost 7 bases, and 8 bases had no gene match. CDR1 and CDR2 from the germline V gene are MNHEY and SVGAGI. This CDR3 spans 14 amino acids. This chain's CDR3 is CASTKDREAYEQYF. The CDR3 bases are TGTGCCAGCACCAAAGACAGGGAAGCCTACGAGCAGTACTTC.

The chain links TRBV27 to TRBJ2-7; no firm D call. The CDR3 extends over 13 amino acids. Trimming removed 4 bases at V and 4 bases at J, with 11 bases between. Per germline, CDR1 MNHEY and CDR2 SMNVEV (reference sequence). In DNA, the CDR3 is TGTGCCAGCAGTTCCAGGCACCCTTACGAGCAGTACTTC. This codes for CASSSRHPYEQYF.

CDR3 protein: CASSPTGNSYEQYF. The CDR3 nucleotides are TGTGCCAGCAGTCCGACAGGGAACTCCTACGAGCAGTACTTC. The J gene is TRBJ2-7, the V gene TRBV28; 7 bases agree with TRBD1. This CDR3 has 14 residues. Per the germline V gene, CDR1 is MDHEN and CDR2 is SYDVKM. Trimming cost V 5 bases and J 0 bases; bases outside gene matches: 4.

The chain couples TRBV5-5 to TRBJ2-3; no reliable D call. Germline loops: CDR1 SGHKS, CDR2 YYEKEE (reference sequence). V was clipped by 4 bases and J by 5 bases, with 14 bases between them. The length of the CDR3 is 14 residues. CDR3 nucleotide sequence: TGTGCCAGCAGCCCCCCAAGCGTCGGAGATACGCAGTATTTT. Translating gives CASSPPSVGDTQYF.

V usage is TRBV6-6 and J usage is TRBJ2-5, with D tentatively TRBD1 (8 bases). The V end lost 6 bases, the J end lost 2 bases, and 13 bases lay between the germline ends. The V gene's germline CDR1 is MNHNY and CDR2 SVGAGI (reference sequence). This CDR3 comprises 14 residues. The CDR3 bases are TGTGCCAGCAGGGGAGGGACAGGTCAAGAGACCCAGTACTTC. Translating gives CASRGGTGQETQYF.

This clone was counted once. The V gene is TRBV5-1, the J gene TRBJ2-1, with 7 positions matching TRBD1. CDR1 is SGHRS and CDR2 is YFSETQ in the germline V gene. Losses at the gene ends were 0 bases for V and 6 bases for J; bases not matched to a gene: 3. The CDR3 runs to 14 residues. This chain's CDR3 is CASSLETGSNEQFF. DNA for the CDR3: TGCGCCAGCAGCTTGGAGACAGGGAGCAATGAGCAGTTCTTC.

CDR3 DNA sequence: TGTGCCAGCAGCCTATATCCCTCGGGAGCTTTCTTT. Amino acids: CASSLYPSGAFF. The rearrangement joins TRBV28 to TRBJ1-1; D gene unclear. Trimming pared 6 bases from V and 10 bases from J, leaving 15 bases between. CDR3 size: 12 residues. CDR1 is MDHEN and CDR2 is SYDVKM in the germline V gene.

The J gene is TRBJ2-1, the V gene TRBV13; D is uncertain. Trimming cost V 3 bases and J 3 bases, with 12 bases left between them. The CDR3 covers 15 residues. Per germline, CDR1 PRHDT and CDR2 FYEKMQ (reference sequence). CDR3: CASSFRLISYNEQFF. CDR3 coding DNA: TGTGCCAGCAGCTTCCGTCTTATTAGCTACAATGAGCAGTTCTTC.

The gene calls are TRBV11-2 and TRBJ2-7; 7 positions match TRBD2. Germline CDR1 reads SGHAT; CDR2 reads FQNNGV. The CDR3 contains 15 residues. V trimming: 4 bases; J trimming: 2 bases; junction bases outside the gene matches: 8. In nucleotides, the CDR3 is TGTGCCAGCAGCTCCGAGCGGGGTGCGGCCTACGAGCAGTACTTC. The encoded protein is CASSSERGAAYEQYF.

This sequence joins TRBV27 and TRBJ2-1; 7 positions agree with TRBD2. This CDR3 spans 16 amino acids. Germline V gives CDR1 MNHEY, CDR2 SMNVEV (reference sequence). The J segment lost 4 bases and the V segment lost 1 base, leaving 7 bases of the junction unmatched. This CDR3 is CASSLFGGGRYNEQFF. The CDR3 DNA reads as TGTGCCAGCAGTTTATTTGGGGGAGGGCGGTACAATGAGCAGTTCTTC.

J is TRBJ2-6 and V is TRBV27; TRBD1 might be the D (5 bases). CDR1 and CDR2 (germline): MNHEY, SMNVEV (reference sequence). Trimming removed 5 bases from V and 2 bases from J, with 13 bases in between. The CDR3 sequence is 16 residues long. The CDR3 spells CASSLDSGAGANVLTF. The CDR3 DNA is TGTGCCAGCAGTCTAGACAGTGGAGCTGGGGCCAACGTCCTGACTTTC.

The genes are TRBV27 and TRBJ2-3; TRBD2 agrees at 13 bases. The CDR3 runs 17 residues. J was trimmed by 2 bases and V by 4 bases; bases with no gene match: 6. Germline values: CDR1 MNHEY, CDR2 SMNVEV (reference sequence). The CDR3 coding sequence is TGTGCCAGCAGTTCGCGACTAGCGGGAGGAAACACAGATACGCAGTATTTT. Translating gives CASSSRLAGGNTDTQYF.

The rearrangement joins TRBV6-5 to TRBJ1-2; D gene ambiguous. The V gene's germline CDR1 is MNHEY and CDR2 SVGAGI. The V end was cut by 2 bases, the J end by 0 bases, with 10 bases between. The CDR3 contains 15 residues. The CDR3 here is CASSYGPTPNYGYTF. The CDR3 coding sequence is TGTGCCAGCAGTTACGGGCCTACCCCTAACTATGGCTACACCTTC.